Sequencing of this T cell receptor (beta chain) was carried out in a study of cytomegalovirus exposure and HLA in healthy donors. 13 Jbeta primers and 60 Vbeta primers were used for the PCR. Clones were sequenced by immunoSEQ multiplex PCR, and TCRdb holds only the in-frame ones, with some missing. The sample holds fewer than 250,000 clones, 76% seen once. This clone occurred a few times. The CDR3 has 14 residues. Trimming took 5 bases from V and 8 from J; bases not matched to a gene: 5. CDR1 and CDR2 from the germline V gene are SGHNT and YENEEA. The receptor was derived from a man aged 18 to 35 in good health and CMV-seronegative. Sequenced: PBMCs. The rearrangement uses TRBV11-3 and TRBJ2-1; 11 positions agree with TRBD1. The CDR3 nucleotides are TGTGCCAGCAGCCAAAGGACAGGGGGCGATGAGCAGTTCTTC. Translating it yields CASSQRTGGDEQFF.